This TCR beta chain was observed in a study of blood T cell repertoires in COVID-19. Here immunoSEQ multiplex PCR was the method, and the copy in TCRdb shows in-frame clones only, minus some. The sample has fewer than 250,000 clones, 80% to 90% seen once. This clone showed up just once. The sequenced sample was peripheral blood. The receptor was isolated from a man aged 25 to 40 with acute or convalescent COVID-19.

CDR3 amino acids: CASSSTNRVSSGNTIYF. CDR3 in DNA: TGTGCCAGCTCATCCACTAACAGGGTGAGCTCTGGAAACACCATATATTTT. The chain couples TRBV18 to TRBJ1-3; D might be TRBD1 (6 bases). Germline values: CDR1 KGHSH, CDR2 LQKENI. V was shortened by 5 bases and J by 0 bases, with 17 bases between the two germline ends. The length of the CDR3 is 17 residues. Looking up the rest from reference TRBV18 and TRBJ1-3 gives the full variable domain: NAGVMQNPRHLVRRRGQEARLRCSPMKGHSHVYWYRQLPEEGLKFMVYLQKENIIDESGMPKERFSAEFPKEGPSILRIQQVVRGDSAAYFCASSSTNRVSSGNTIYFGEGSWLTVV.